This T cell receptor beta chain comes out of a study of CD8 T cells in ankylosing spondylitis. TCRdb independently ran MiXCR on the 5' RACE reads; one entry per CDR3 protein. The profile shows more than 110,000 distinct CDR3 sequences, 7.5% to 9.5% of them singletons. Study-wide results and limits: Disease-linked clones reportedly concentrated significantly in matched ankylosing spondylitis synovial fluid.

Germline CDR1 DFQATT, CDR2 SNEGSKA (reference sequence). There are 15 residues in the CDR3. Trimming cost V 4 bases and J 0 bases; bases outside gene matches: 7. This clonotype was seen at least ten times. Its target is unknown. The TCR originated in a male donor with ankylosing spondylitis. The chain combines TRBV20-1 with TRBJ2-7, with 9 bases fitting TRBD2. Sample: synovial fluid, either unsorted or a sorted T cell fraction (not recorded which). The CDR3 DNA sequence: TGCAGTGCTACTCGACTAGCGGAGAGCTCCTACGAGCAGTACTTC. Amino acids: CSATRLAESSYEQYF.